The 3 T cell receptor beta chains reported below all come from one sample, sequenced in a study of cytomegalovirus exposure and HLA in healthy donors. PCR involved 60 Vbeta and 13 Jbeta primers. TCRdb's copy holds only in-frame clones and misses some; the assay was immunoSEQ multiplex PCR. The profile shows over 150,000 clones, 70% to 80% of them singletons. Input material: PBMCs. All receptors derive from a man between 60 and 75 years old in good health and CMV-seronegative.

The rearrangement joins TRBV29-1 to TRBJ2-1; 9 positions agree with TRBD2. With V trimmed by 6 bases and J by 8 bases, 14 bases remained unmatched. Germline lookup yields CDR1 SQVTM and CDR2 ANQGSEA. The CDR3 covers 15 residues. The CDR3 sequence is CSVALAGGLRYEQFF. CDR3 nucleotide sequence: TGCAGCGTGGCCTTGGCGGGAGGGTTGAGGTATGAGCAGTTCTTC.

The chain employs TRBV6-1 and TRBJ1-2; a possible D gene is TRBD1 (5 bases). Trimming shortened V by 6 bases and J by 8 bases, and 16 bases separated the two germline ends. The CDR3 is 13 residues long. Germline values: CDR1 MNHNS, CDR2 SASEGT. For the CDR3, the DNA is TGTGCCAGCAGGCAGACAGCTAATCTGGGCTACACCTTC. Its translation: CASRQTANLGYTF.

The rearrangement links TRBV7-8 to TRBJ1-2; weak D call: TRBD1 (5 bases). This CDR3 has 14 residues. Germline V gene lookup returns CDR1 SGHVS and CDR2 FQNEAQ. V was pared by 1 base and J by 3 bases, with 9 bases between. CDR3 sequence: CASSLGGEDYGYTF. In DNA form, the CDR3 reads TGTGCCAGCAGCTTAGGGGGCGAGGACTATGGCTACACCTTC. Full variable domain (missing parts from reference TRBV7-8 and TRBJ1-2): GAGVSQSPRYKVAKRGQDVALRCDPISGHVSLFWYQQALGQGPEFLTYFQNEAQLDKSGLPSDRFFAERPEGSVSTLKIQRTQQEDSAVYLCASSLGGEDYGYTFGSGTRLTVV.